This TCR beta chain originates from a study of T cells in Graves' hyperthyroidism and ophthalmopathy. Regions amplified from RNA transcripts were the TCR beta CDR3 regions. The HTBI primer set drove a first-round RT-PCR of the TCR CDR3. Using its own MiXCR run on the multiplex PCR reads, TCRdb lists one record per CDR3 protein. The sample has about 290,000 distinct CDR3 sequences; roughly 13% are singletons. PBMCs stemmed from 10 ml fresh peripheral blood. Study-wide points: Ophthalmopathy, as predicted by the model, came a median around 7 months after the prediction.

In germline, CDR1 is ENHRY, CDR2 SYGVKD. The trim removed 6 bases at V and 4 bases at J, leaving 5 bases unmatched. There are 14 residues in the CDR3. There are many counts of this clonotype. Its antigen is unknown. The source material was blood. This clonotype was obtained from a woman aged 40 to 49 with Graves' hyperthyroidism. The V and J genes are TRBV10-3 and TRBJ2-7; 11 bases are shared with TRBD1. For the CDR3, the DNA is TGTGCCATCAGCCCGGGACAGGGGGTATACGAGCAGTACTTC. Its translation is CAISPGQGVYEQYF.